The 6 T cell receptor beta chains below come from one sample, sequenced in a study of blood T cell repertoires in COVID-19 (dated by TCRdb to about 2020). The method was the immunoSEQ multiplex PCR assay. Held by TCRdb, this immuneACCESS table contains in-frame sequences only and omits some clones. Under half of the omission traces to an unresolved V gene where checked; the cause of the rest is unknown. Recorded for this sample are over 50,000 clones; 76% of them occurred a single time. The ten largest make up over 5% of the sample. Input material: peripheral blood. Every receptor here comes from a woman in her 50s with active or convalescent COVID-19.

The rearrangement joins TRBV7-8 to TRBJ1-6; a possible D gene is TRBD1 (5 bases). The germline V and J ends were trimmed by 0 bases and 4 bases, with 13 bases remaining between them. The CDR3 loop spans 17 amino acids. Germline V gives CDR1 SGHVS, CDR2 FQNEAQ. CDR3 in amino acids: CASSLAKDIRYNSPLHF. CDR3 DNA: TGTGCCAGCAGCTTAGCGAAGGACATCCGATATAATTCACCCCTCCACTTT.

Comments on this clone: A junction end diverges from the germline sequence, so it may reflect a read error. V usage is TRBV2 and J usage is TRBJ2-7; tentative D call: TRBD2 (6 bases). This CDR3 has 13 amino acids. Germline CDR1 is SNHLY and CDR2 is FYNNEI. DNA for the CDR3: TGTGCCAGCAGCGCCCTAGAGGAGGGGACCGCCAGCTTC. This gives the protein CASSALEEGTASF.

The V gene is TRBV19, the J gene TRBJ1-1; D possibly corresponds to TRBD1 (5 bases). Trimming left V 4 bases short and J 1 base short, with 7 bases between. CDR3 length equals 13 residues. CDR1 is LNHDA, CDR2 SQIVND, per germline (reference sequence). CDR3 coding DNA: TGTGCCAGTAGTACGACAGAGAACACTGAAGCTTTCTTT. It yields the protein CASSTTENTEAFF.

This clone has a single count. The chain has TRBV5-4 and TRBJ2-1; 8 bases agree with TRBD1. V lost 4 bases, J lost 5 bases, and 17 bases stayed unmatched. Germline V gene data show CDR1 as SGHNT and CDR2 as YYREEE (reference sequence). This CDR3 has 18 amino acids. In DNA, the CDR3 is TGTGCCAGCAGCCGCCTCCGGGACAGGCTGCAGGGCCACAATGAGCAGTTCTTC. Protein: CASSRLRDRLQGHNEQFF.

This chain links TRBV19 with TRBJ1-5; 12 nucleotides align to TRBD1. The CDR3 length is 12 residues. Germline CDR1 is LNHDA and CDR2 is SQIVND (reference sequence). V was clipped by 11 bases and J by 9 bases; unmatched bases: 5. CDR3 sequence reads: CAAGQGARPQHF. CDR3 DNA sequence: TGTGCCGCGGGACAGGGGGCGAGGCCCCAGCATTTT.

The CDR3 spells CASSLPGTGVEQYF. The CDR3 DNA is TGTGCCAGCAGCCTTCCCGGGACAGGGGTCGAGCAGTACTTC. J is TRBJ2-7 and V is TRBV3-1 (or the pseudogene TRBV3-2), with 10 bases that match TRBD1. The CDR3 sequence is 14 residues long. The V gene end was trimmed by 4 bases and the J gene end by 6 bases; junction bases not matched to a gene: 6. CDR1 and CDR2 from the germline V gene are LGHDT and YNNKEL (reference sequence).